A single sample is the source of the 30 T cell receptor beta chains below, sequenced in a study of T cell repertoires and Cas9 in healthy adults. TCRdb keeps only in-frame clones here, not all; method: immunoSEQ multiplex PCR. The table lists 11,000 to 15,000 clones, approximately 89% of them singletons. Sequenced: Tregs (CD4+, CD25+, CD127-, CD137-, CD154-) from PBMCs; culture status not recorded. Source of these receptors: a human donor in good health.

This chain uses TRBV7-2 with TRBJ1-2; perhaps TRBD1 as D (5 bases). This CDR3 region has 13 residues. Germline values: CDR1 SGHTA, CDR2 FQGNSA. Trimming removed 1 base from V and 4 bases from J, with 7 bases in between. The DNA for the CDR3 is TGTGCCAGCAGCTTAGGGGGACCCTATGGCTACACCTTC. It codes for CASSLGGPYGYTF. Complete variable domain (other parts from reference TRBV7-2 and TRBJ1-2): GAGVSQSPSNKVTEKGKDVELRCDPISGHTALYWYRQSLGQGLEFLIYFQGNSAPDKSGLPSDRFSAERTGGSVSTLTIQRTQQEDSAVYLCASSLGGPYGYTFGSGTRLTVV.

This sequence joins TRBV5-4 and TRBJ2-5; possible D gene TRBD1, 6 bases. The germline V and J ends were trimmed by 4 bases and 4 bases, with 11 bases remaining between them. The CDR3 length is 13 residues. Germline-derived CDR1 and CDR2 are SGHNT and YYREEE (reference sequence). The CDR3, as DNA: TGTGCCAGCAGCGCTACAGGGATAGAGACCCAGTACTTC. Amino acids: CASSATGIETQYF.

The J gene is TRBJ2-5, the V gene TRBV19; D is perhaps TRBD1 (5 bases). Germline CDR1 and CDR2: LNHDA and SQIVND (reference sequence). Trimming pared 3 bases from V and 7 bases from J, leaving 15 bases between. The CDR3 is 14 amino acids. The CDR3 coding sequence is TGTGCCAGTAGTATCAATTTCGATCAGGGGACCCAGTACTTC. Its protein is CASSINFDQGTQYF. Full variable domain (rest looked up from reference TRBV19 and TRBJ2-5): DGGITQSPKYLFRKEGQNVTLSCEQNLNHDAMYWYRQDPGQGLRLIYYSQIVNDFQKGDIAEGYSVSREKKESFPLTVTSAQKNPTAFYLCASSINFDQGTQYFGPGTRLLVL.

The J gene is TRBJ2-6, the V gene TRBV4-2; tentative D call: TRBD1 (6 bases). This CDR3 is built from 20 residues. Germline CDR1 and CDR2: LGHNA and YNFKEQ. V was clipped by 4 bases and J by 0 bases, with 22 bases between them. The CDR3 sequence is CASSPLETGRTNSGANVLTF. CDR3 DNA sequence: TGTGCCAGCAGCCCCTTAGAGACAGGTAGGACCAACTCTGGGGCCAACGTCCTGACTTTC.

This chain uses TRBV28 with TRBJ1-1; D is possibly TRBD1 (5 bases). The V end was cut by 2 bases, the J end by 1 base, with 20 bases between. Germline-derived CDR1 and CDR2 are MDHEN and SYDVKM. The CDR3 loop spans 18 amino acids. This chain's CDR3 is CASSLTGWGLSGNTEAFF. CDR3 nucleotides: TGTGCCAGCAGTTTAACGGGGTGGGGCCTATCTGGGAACACTGAAGCTTTCTTT.

V gene TRBV2 combines with J gene TRBJ2-1; D remains ambiguous. This CDR3 comprises 16 residues. The germline gives CDR1 SNHLY, CDR2 FYNNEI. Trimming pared 8 bases from V and 0 bases from J, leaving 17 bases between. The CDR3 DNA reads as TGTGCCAGCTCCCCGACGGGCTTCAGCTCCTACAATGAGCAGTTCTTC. Encoded protein: CASSPTGFSSYNEQFF.

The chain uses TRBV9 and TRBJ1-2, with D unresolved. Between the trimmed V and J ends, which lost 7 bases and 5 bases, there was a span of 15 bases. From germline, CDR1 is SGDLS and CDR2 YYNGEE. The CDR3 sequence is 13 residues long. Written as DNA, the CDR3 is TGTGCCAGCGGCGCGCGTTTGGGTTATGGCTACACCTTC. As protein: CASGARLGYGYTF.

CDR3 nucleotides: TGTGCCAGCAGTAACCTCGGCGGGGGCACTGAAGCTTTCTTT. It translates to CASSNLGGGTEAFF. The chain joins TRBV6-6 to TRBJ1-1, with a tentative D call TRBD1 (5 bases). The V end lost 5 bases, the J end lost 4 bases, and 14 bases lay between the germline ends. The CDR3 runs to 14 residues. Germline V CDR1 and CDR2: MNHNY, SVGAGI (reference sequence).

The chain uses TRBV29-1 and TRBJ2-3; 8 bases are shared with TRBD2. CDR3 size: 15 residues. The V and J ends lost 6 bases and 2 bases, in that order; junction bases with no gene match: 10. Germline values: CDR1 SQVTM, CDR2 ANQGSEA. The DNA for the CDR3 is TGCAGCGTAAGCCGGGGGGGGTCCCCCACAGATACGCAGTATTTT. This gives the protein CSVSRGGSPTDTQYF.

This clone was counted between two and nine times. As DNA, the CDR3 is TGTGCCAGCAACAAACAGGGGTTCCCGGGCCCTAATGAAAAACTGTTTTTT. Its protein product is CASNKQGFPGPNEKLFF. V is TRBV7-8 and J is TRBJ1-4; 7 positions match TRBD1. This CDR3 comprises 17 residues. CDR1 is SGHVS and CDR2 is FQNEAQ in the germline V gene. V lost 7 bases to trimming and J lost 3 bases; unmatched junction nucleotides: 14.

The chain joins TRBV4-1 to TRBJ1-5; D uncertain. Per the germline V gene, CDR1 is MGHRA and CDR2 is YSYEKL. V was cut by 1 base and J by 0 bases, with 13 bases left in between. The CDR3 sequence is 17 residues long. The chain's CDR3 is CASSQAAGRVSNQPQHF. CDR3 DNA: TGCGCCAGCAGCCAAGCAGCGGGTAGAGTTAGCAATCAGCCCCAGCATTTT.

The chain couples TRBV19 to TRBJ1-2; D ambiguous. Germline V gene sequence: CDR1 LNHDA, CDR2 SQIVND (reference sequence). The ends were cut back, 3 bases at V and 4 bases at J, with 9 bases in the middle. The CDR3 consists of 13 residues. Here the CDR3 reads CASSILRAYGYTF. The CDR3 DNA sequence: TGTGCCAGTAGTATCCTACGTGCCTATGGCTACACCTTC. The whole variable domain, filled in from reference TRBV19 and TRBJ1-2, reads DGGITQSPKYLFRKEGQNVTLSCEQNLNHDAMYWYRQDPGQGLRLIYYSQIVNDFQKGDIAEGYSVSREKKESFPLTVTSAQKNPTAFYLCASSILRAYGYTFGSGTRLTVV.

The genes are TRBV10-3 and TRBJ1-2, with TRBD1 matching over 7 bases. V lost 6 bases, J lost 5 bases, and 9 bases stayed unmatched. This CDR3 has 14 residues. In germline, CDR1 is ENHRY, CDR2 SYGVKD. The CDR3 DNA follows: TGTGCCATCAGAGCTGCAGGGGGGAGATATGGCTACACCTTC. It encodes CAIRAAGGRYGYTF.

This chain links TRBV7-9 with TRBJ2-3; D gene ambiguous. Germline-derived CDR1 and CDR2 are SEHNR and FQNEAQ (reference sequence). The germline V and J ends were trimmed by 5 bases and 2 bases, with 5 bases remaining between them. The CDR3 is 12 residues long. CDR3 sequence (DNA): TGTGCCAGCAGCCCTACCACAGATACGCAGTATTTT. Protein: CASSPTTDTQYF.

J is TRBJ2-5 and V is TRBV28; no clear D gene. The germline CDR1 and CDR2 sequences are MDHEN and SYDVKM. The CDR3 totals 13 residues. V was pared by 3 bases and J by 7 bases, with 12 bases between. CDR3 nucleotide sequence: TGTGCCAGCAGTTTTCTTGGAAAATGGACCCAGTACTTC. This encodes CASSFLGKWTQYF.

The rearrangement uses TRBV7-2 and TRBJ2-2; TRBD1 aligns across 11 bases. CDR3 length: 18 residues. Germline V gives CDR1 SGHTA, CDR2 FQGNSA. V lost 0 bases and J lost 1; bases outside the gene matches: 4. CDR3 DNA: TGTGCCAGCAGCTTAGCTTTGGGACAGGGGGTGAACACCGGGGAGCTGTTTTTT. Encoded protein: CASSLALGQGVNTGELFF. Complete variable domain (other parts from reference TRBV7-2 and TRBJ2-2): GAGVSQSPSNKVTEKGKDVELRCDPISGHTALYWYRQSLGQGLEFLIYFQGNSAPDKSGLPSDRFSAERTGGSVSTLTIQRTQQEDSAVYLCASSLALGQGVNTGELFFGEGSRLTVL.

The chain is built from TRBV2 and TRBJ2-7; tentatively, D is TRBD2 (6 bases). V was pared by 4 bases and J by 6 bases, with 16 bases between. The CDR3 has 14 amino acids. Germline CDR1 SNHLY, CDR2 FYNNEI. CDR3 sequence reads: CASSAQGGTGEQYV. In DNA form, the CDR3 reads TGTGCCAGCAGTGCCCAGGGCGGGACCGGCGAGCAGTACGTC.

The chain has TRBV7-3 and TRBJ1-6; TRBD1 aligns across 7 bases. CDR3 length: 14 amino acids. The germline gives CDR1 SGHTA, CDR2 FQGTGA. V shed 5 bases and J 9 bases; nucleotides not matched to a gene: 7. For the CDR3, the DNA is TGTGCCAGCAGCGCCTACAGGGGCGGTTCACCCCTCCACTTT. This encodes CASSAYRGGSPLHF.

This chain uses TRBV2 with TRBJ1-2, with D perhaps TRBD1 (5 bases). The V gene lost 2 bases and the J gene lost 7 bases, with 8 bases spanning the gap. Germline CDR1 reads SNHLY; CDR2 reads FYNNEI. The CDR3 spans 12 residues. CDR3 DNA: TGTGCCAGCAGTGAACAAGGGGTTGGCTACACCTTC. It specifies CASSEQGVGYTF.

This clone appeared a single time. The gene calls are TRBV6-1 and TRBJ2-7, with 7 positions matching TRBD2. Unmatched junction bases numbered 1, after V lost 4 bases and J lost 4 bases. Germline V lookup: CDR1 MNHNS, CDR2 SASEGT. This CDR3 has 12 amino acids. CDR3 region: CASSVSGYEQYV. CDR3 in DNA: TGTGCCAGCAGTGTTAGCGGGTACGAGCAGTACGTC.

This chain joins TRBV19 and TRBJ1-1; possible D gene TRBD1, 5 bases. This CDR3 comprises 13 residues. The V gene's germline CDR1 is LNHDA and CDR2 SQIVND (reference sequence). V shed 5 bases and J shed 0 bases, with 7 bases lying between them. CDR3 residues: CASSDSLNTEAFF. In DNA form, the CDR3 reads TGTGCCAGTAGTGACAGCCTGAACACTGAAGCTTTCTTT.

The chain joins TRBV9 to TRBJ2-5; 10 bases fit TRBD2. The CDR3 spans 15 residues. J was trimmed by 6 bases and V by 2 bases; bases with no gene match: 7. CDR1 SGDLS and CDR2 YYNGEE come from the germline V gene. This chain's CDR3 is CASSVLSSGRQTQYF. The CDR3 bases are TGTGCCAGCAGCGTCCTCTCTAGCGGGAGACAGACCCAGTACTTC. The whole variable domain, filled in from reference TRBV9 and TRBJ2-5, reads DSGVTQTPKHLITATGQRVTLRCSPRSGDLSVYWYQQSLDQGLQFLIQYYNGEERAKGNILERFSAQQFPDLHSELNLSSLELGDSALYFCASSVLSSGRQTQYFGPGTRLLVL.

This chain uses TRBV7-2 with TRBJ2-5, with D possibly matching TRBD2 (6 bases). CDR3 size: 14 residues. V dropped 5 bases and J dropped 4 bases, with 14 bases sitting between them. In germline, CDR1 is SGHTA, CDR2 FQGNSA. CDR3 in amino acids: CASSPPGVRETQYF. Here the CDR3 DNA reads TGTGCCAGCAGCCCCCCGGGAGTGAGAGAGACCCAGTACTTC.

This clone has only one observation. The chain carries TRBV4-3 and TRBJ2-7; 9 nucleotides line up with TRBD1. The CDR3 has 14 amino acids. Losses at the gene ends were 4 bases for V and 3 bases for J; bases not matched to a gene: 4. Per the germline V gene, CDR1 is LGHNA and CDR2 is YSLEER. This CDR3 reads CASSPGQGNYEQYF. In DNA form, the CDR3 reads TGCGCCAGCAGCCCCGGACAGGGGAACTACGAGCAGTACTTC.

The sample holds one count of this clone. CDR3 sequence reads: CASSQGLAGASGADTQYF. CDR3 nucleotides: TGCGCCAGCAGCCAAGGACTAGCGGGTGCTTCGGGCGCAGATACGCAGTATTTT. The chain joins TRBV4-3 to TRBJ2-3, with 10 bases lining up with TRBD2. Looked up from germline, CDR1 is LGHNA and CDR2 is YSLEER. CDR3 length: 18 amino acids. V lost 1 base and J lost 4; bases outside the gene matches: 11.

This clone was counted a single time. The rearrangement joins TRBV6-5 to TRBJ2-1, with 8 nucleotides matching TRBD2. Trimming took 6 bases from V and 2 from J; bases not matched to a gene: 6. CDR3 length equals 15 residues. Germline V lookup: CDR1 MNHEY, CDR2 SVGAGI. In DNA, the CDR3 is TGTGCCAGCAGGCAGCGGGGGAACCCCTACAATGAGCAGTTCTTC. It is translated as CASRQRGNPYNEQFF.

The chain recombines TRBV7-8 with TRBJ2-7; D remains unclear. Deletions cut 0 bases from V and 3 bases from J, with 21 bases between. Per germline, CDR1 SGHVS and CDR2 FQNEAQ. The CDR3 extends over 18 amino acids. CDR3 sequence reads: CASSLALGGGAEYYEQYV. CDR3 coding DNA: TGTGCCAGCAGCTTAGCCCTGGGCGGCGGAGCTGAATACTACGAGCAGTACGTC.

In its sample, this clone was seen once. The rearrangement joins TRBV2 to TRBJ2-7; D possibly corresponds to TRBD2 (6 bases). This CDR3 region has 10 residues. Germline CDR1 SNHLY, CDR2 FYNNEI. Trimming removed 11 bases from V and 4 bases from J, with 9 bases in between. The CDR3 sequence: CASSGYEQYF. CDR3 DNA: TGTGCCTCCAGCGGGTACGAGCAGTACTTC.

This clone has just a few counts. This specimen includes other DNA sequences encoding the same CDR3. V is TRBV20-1 and J is TRBJ2-7; 7 bases align to TRBD2. Germline V lookup: CDR1 DFQATT, CDR2 SNEGSKA (reference sequence). V dropped 6 bases and J dropped 4; count of bases not matched to a gene: 3. This CDR3 region has 11 residues. CDR3 coding DNA: TGCAGTGCGGGGGGGGTATACGAGCAGTACTTC. Its protein is CSAGGVYEQYF.

The chain employs TRBV4-1 and TRBJ1-5; 10 positions match TRBD1. The CDR3 length is 19 residues. Germline V gene sequence: CDR1 MGHRA, CDR2 YSYEKL. Trimming cost V 0 bases and J 0 bases; bases outside gene matches: 8. Written as DNA, the CDR3 is TGCGCCAGCAGCCAAGATGGGGGACAGGGGCGTTTTAGCAATCAGCCCCAGCATTTT. Amino acid sequence: CASSQDGGQGRFSNQPQHF.